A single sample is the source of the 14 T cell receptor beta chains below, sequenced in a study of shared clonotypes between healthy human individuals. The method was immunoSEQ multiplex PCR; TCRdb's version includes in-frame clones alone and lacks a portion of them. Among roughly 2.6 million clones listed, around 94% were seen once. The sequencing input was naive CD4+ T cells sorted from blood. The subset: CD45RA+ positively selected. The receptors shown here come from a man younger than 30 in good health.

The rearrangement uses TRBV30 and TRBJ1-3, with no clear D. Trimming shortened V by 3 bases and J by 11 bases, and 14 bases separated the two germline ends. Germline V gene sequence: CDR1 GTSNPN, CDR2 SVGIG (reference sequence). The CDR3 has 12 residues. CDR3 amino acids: CAWRGRPSAIYF. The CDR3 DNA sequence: TGTGCCTGGAGAGGACGGCCATCGGCCATATATTTT.

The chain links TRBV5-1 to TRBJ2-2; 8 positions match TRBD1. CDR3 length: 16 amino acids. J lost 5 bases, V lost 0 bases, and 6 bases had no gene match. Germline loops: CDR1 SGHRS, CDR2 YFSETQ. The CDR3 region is CASSLVGQAGTGELFF. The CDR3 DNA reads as TGCGCCAGCAGCTTGGTGGGACAGGCAGGGACCGGGGAGCTGTTTTTT. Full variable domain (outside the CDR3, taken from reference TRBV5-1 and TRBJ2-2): KAGVTQTPRYLIKTRGQQVTLSCSPISGHRSVSWYQQTPGQGLQFLFEYFSETQRNKGNFPGRFSGRQFSNSRSEMNVSTLELGDSALYLCASSLVGQAGTGELFFGEGSRLTVL.

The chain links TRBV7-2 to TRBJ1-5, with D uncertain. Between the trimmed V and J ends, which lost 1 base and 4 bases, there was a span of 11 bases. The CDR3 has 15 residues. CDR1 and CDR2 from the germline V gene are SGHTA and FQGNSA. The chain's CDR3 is CASSLGSWGNQPQHF. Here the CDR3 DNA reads TGTGCCAGCAGCTTAGGTTCGTGGGGAAATCAGCCCCAGCATTTT.

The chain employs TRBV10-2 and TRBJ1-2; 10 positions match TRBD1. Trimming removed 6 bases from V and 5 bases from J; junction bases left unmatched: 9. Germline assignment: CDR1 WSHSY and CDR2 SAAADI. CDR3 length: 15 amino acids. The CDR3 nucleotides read TGCGCCAGCAGGGAGACAGGGGGCGACGGGTATGGCTACACCTTC. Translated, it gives CASRETGGDGYGYTF.

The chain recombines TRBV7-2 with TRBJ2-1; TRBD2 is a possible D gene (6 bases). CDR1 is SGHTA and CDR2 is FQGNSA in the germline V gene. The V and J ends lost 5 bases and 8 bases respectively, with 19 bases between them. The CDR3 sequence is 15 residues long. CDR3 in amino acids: CASSPDSGKEYEQFF. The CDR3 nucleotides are TGTGCCAGCAGCCCCGATAGCGGCAAAGAATATGAGCAGTTCTTC.

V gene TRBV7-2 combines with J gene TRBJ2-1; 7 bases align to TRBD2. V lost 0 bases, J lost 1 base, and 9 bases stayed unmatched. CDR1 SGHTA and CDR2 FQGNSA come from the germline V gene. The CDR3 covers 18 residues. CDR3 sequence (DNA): TGTGCCAGCAGCTTAGCATGGGGCAGCGGGGATTCCTACAATGAGCAGTTCTTC. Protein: CASSLAWGSGDSYNEQFF.

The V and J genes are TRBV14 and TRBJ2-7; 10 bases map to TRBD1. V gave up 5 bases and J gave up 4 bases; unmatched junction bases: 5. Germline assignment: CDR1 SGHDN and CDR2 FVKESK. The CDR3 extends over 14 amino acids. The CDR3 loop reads CASSKGTGVYEQYF. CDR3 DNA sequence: TGTGCCAGCAGCAAAGGGACAGGGGTATACGAGCAGTACTTC.

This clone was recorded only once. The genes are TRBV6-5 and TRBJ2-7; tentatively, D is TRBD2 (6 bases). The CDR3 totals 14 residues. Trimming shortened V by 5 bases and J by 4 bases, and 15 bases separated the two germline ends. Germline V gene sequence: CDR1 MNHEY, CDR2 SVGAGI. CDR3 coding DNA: TGTGCCAGCAGTGAAGTTGGAGGGTGGTACGAGCAGTACTTC. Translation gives CASSEVGGWYEQYF.

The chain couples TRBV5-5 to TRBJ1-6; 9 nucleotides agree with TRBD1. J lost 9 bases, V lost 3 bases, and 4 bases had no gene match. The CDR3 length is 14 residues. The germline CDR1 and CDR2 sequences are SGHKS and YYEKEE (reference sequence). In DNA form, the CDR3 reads TGTGCCAGCAGCTGGGACAGGGAGGGTTCACCCCTCCACTTT. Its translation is CASSWDREGSPLHF. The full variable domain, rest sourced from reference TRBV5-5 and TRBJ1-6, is DAGVTQSPTHLIKTRGQQVTLRCSPISGHKSVSWYQQVLGQGPQFIFQYYEKEERGRGNFPDRFSARQFPNYSSELNVNALLLGDSALYLCASSWDREGSPLHFGNGTRLTVT.

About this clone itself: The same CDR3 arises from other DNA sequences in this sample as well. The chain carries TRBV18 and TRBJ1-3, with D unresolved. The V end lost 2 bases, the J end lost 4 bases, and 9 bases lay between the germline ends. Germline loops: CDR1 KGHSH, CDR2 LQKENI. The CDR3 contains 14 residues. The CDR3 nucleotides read TGTGCCAGCTCACCAGGTACTACGGGAAACACCATATATTTT. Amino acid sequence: CASSPGTTGNTIYF.

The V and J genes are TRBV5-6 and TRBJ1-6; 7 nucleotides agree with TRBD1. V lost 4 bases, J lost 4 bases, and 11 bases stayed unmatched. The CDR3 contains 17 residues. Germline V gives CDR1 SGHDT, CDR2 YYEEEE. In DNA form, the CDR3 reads TGTGCCAGCAGCCCGAGACGGACAGGAGGTTATAATTCACCCCTCCACTTT. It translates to CASSPRRTGGYNSPLHF.

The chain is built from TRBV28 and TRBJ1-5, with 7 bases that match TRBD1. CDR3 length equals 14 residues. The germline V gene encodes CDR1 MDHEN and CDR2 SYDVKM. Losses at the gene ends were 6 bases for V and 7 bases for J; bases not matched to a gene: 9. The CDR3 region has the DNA TGTGCCAGCAGCCGAACCAACAGGGGACAGCCCCAGCATTTT. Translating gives CASSRTNRGQPQHF.

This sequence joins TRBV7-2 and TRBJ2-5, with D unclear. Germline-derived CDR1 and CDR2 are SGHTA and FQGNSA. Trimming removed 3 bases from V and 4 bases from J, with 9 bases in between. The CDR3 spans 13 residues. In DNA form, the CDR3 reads TGTGCCAGCAGCTTTTATACTCCAGAGACCCAGTACTTC. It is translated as CASSFYTPETQYF.

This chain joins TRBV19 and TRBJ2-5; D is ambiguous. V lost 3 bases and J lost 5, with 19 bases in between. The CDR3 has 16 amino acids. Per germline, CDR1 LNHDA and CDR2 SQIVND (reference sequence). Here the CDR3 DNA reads TGTGCCAGTAGTATCTCCGGACCGGTTGTCCGCGAGACCCAGTACTTC. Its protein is CASSISGPVVRETQYF.